Reported below is one T cell receptor beta chain. Allocation to cohorts depended on clinical history reported by the participants. Two negative PCRs, clearance, or symptom resolution were required of recovered Cohort 3 donors. This sample is drawn from a study of blood T cell repertoires in COVID-19. Study details: The United States, Italy and Spain supplied acute and convalescent COVID-19 samples. From T cells, B-cell-depleted T cells, or PBMCs came the material, which was cDNA or gDNA.

The method was immunoSEQ multiplex PCR; TCRdb's version includes in-frame clones alone and lacks a portion of them. This table has roughly 160,000 clones, roughly 87% appearing once. The CDR3 loop spans 15 amino acids. CDR1 and CDR2 from the germline V gene are SEHNR and FQNEAQ (reference sequence). V shed 0 bases and J shed 6 bases, with 14 bases lying between them. The sequencing input was PBMCs or T cells enriched from blood (not recorded which). This TCR was recovered from a woman in her 50s who had recovered from COVID-19. The chain employs TRBV7-9 and TRBJ1-2; perhaps TRBD1 as D (6 bases). The CDR3 DNA sequence: TGTGCCAGCAGCTTAGCAAGGACAGAGGGGAATGGCTACACCTTC. It yields the protein CASSLARTEGNGYTF.